This record covers a single T cell receptor (beta chain). Its matching antigen is unknown. These data belong to a study of vaccination effects on CD4 cells after COVID-19. Whole-study context: Sampling occurred a median 72 days post second dose, range 14 to 241.

Per germline, CDR1 LGHDT and CDR2 YNNKEL (reference sequence). This CDR3 has 16 residues. Trimming cost V 1 base and J 2 bases, with 14 bases left between them. Sequencing was performed with immunoSEQ multiplex PCR; in TCRdb, only in-frame clones are kept and a portion is missing. The sample lists about 45,000 clones; around 70% were seen once. CD4+ T cells were isolated after 10 days of culture. Participants were vaccinated with two doses of either the BNT162b2 or mRNA-1273 vaccine. Each culture had half its medium swapped for IL-2 medium on days 3 and 7. The rearrangement links TRBV3-1 (or the pseudogene TRBV3-2) to TRBJ2-5; tentatively, D is TRBD1 (7 bases). The source is a human donor who received a COVID-19 vaccine. The sequencing here drew on CD4+ T cells from PBMCs cultured without peptide, taken after COVID-19 vaccination. The chain's CDR3 is CASSQVGGQEQETQYF. DNA for the CDR3: TGTGCCAGCAGCCAAGTGGGAGGACAGGAACAAGAGACCCAGTACTTC.